A selection of T cell receptor beta chains follows, all from one sample in a study of T cell changes during pregnancy in multiple sclerosis. Sequencing was performed with immunoSEQ multiplex PCR; in TCRdb, only in-frame clones are kept and a portion is missing. The top ten hold approximately 1.2% of the sample, which has approximately 100,000 clones, more than 90% seen once. Sequenced here: peripheral blood, sampled in the second trimester of pregnancy. The receptors derive from a female donor with multiple sclerosis, enrolled in a pregnancy study. CDR3s include the opening cysteine and the closing phenylalanine or tryptophan. A D gene is named only where the DNA matches it firmly. The listing skips clone size in some rows; elsewhere it reads once, few, many or a size class.

CDR3 DNA: TGTGCCAGCAGCCCCCAGGGGTTCGGCACTGAAGCTTTCTTT; CDR3 protein: CASSPQGFGTEAFF; D gene: NA; clone size: NA; J gene: TRBJ1-1; V gene: TRBV7-2
CDR3 DNA: TGTGCCAGCAGTGCAGGGGCAAATCAGCCCCAGCATTTT; CDR3 protein: CASSAGANQPQHF; D gene: NA; clone size: once; J gene: TRBJ1-5; V gene: TRBV2
CDR3 DNA: TGCAGCGTTGAGTCCAGGGAGGGTGGAAACACCATATATTTT; CDR3 protein: CSVESREGGNTIYF; D gene: NA; clone size: NA; J gene: TRBJ1-3; V gene: TRBV29-1
CDR3 DNA: TGTGCCAGCAGCCTCGAGGATACGTTTAACTATGGCTACACCTTC; CDR3 protein: CASSLEDTFNYGYTF; D gene: NA; clone size: NA; J gene: TRBJ1-2; V gene: TRBV11-2
CDR3 DNA: TGCGCCAGCAGCTTCGGGGATTATAATTCACCCCTCCACTTT; CDR3 protein: CASSFGDYNSPLHF; D gene: NA; clone size: NA; J gene: TRBJ1-6; V gene: TRBV5-1
CDR3 DNA: TGTGCCTGGAAATCTTATCGGGGAGCCCAAGAGACCCAGTACTTC; CDR3 protein: CAWKSYRGAQETQYF; D gene: NA; clone size: NA; J gene: TRBJ2-5; V gene: TRBV30
CDR3 DNA: TGTGCCAGCAGCCCGCCCCCTTGGGTAGGGGTGGGAATCGAGCAGTACTTC; CDR3 protein: CASSPPPWVGVGIEQYF; D gene: NA; clone size: NA; J gene: TRBJ2-7; V gene: TRBV7-8
CDR3 DNA: TGTGCCAGCTCACCTCCCCAGGGACAGGGCCCCTACGAGCAGTACTTC; CDR3 protein: CASSPPQGQGPYEQYF; D gene: TRBD1; clone size: NA; J gene: TRBJ2-7; V gene: TRBV18
CDR3 DNA: TGTGCCAGCAGCGTAGCTTCGAGAGCGGGGGGGGTCGGCGAGCAGTACTTC; CDR3 protein: CASSVASRAGGVGEQYF; D gene: TRBD2; clone size: NA; J gene: TRBJ2-7; V gene: TRBV9
CDR3 DNA: TGCGCCAGCAGCTTGGAACCTAGCGGGGAGCAAGAGACCCAGTACTTC; CDR3 protein: CASSLEPSGEQETQYF; D gene: TRBD2; clone size: NA; J gene: TRBJ2-5; V gene: TRBV5-1
CDR3 DNA: TGTGCCAGCTCAAGCGGGCTTAGAGATACGCAGTATTTT; CDR3 protein: CASSSGLRDTQYF; D gene: NA; clone size: NA; J gene: TRBJ2-3; V gene: TRBV18
CDR3 DNA: TGTGCCAGCAGTTTACAGGACTTAGGAGAGACCCAGTACTTC; CDR3 protein: CASSLQDLGETQYF; D gene: NA; clone size: NA; J gene: TRBJ2-5; V gene: TRBV28
CDR3 DNA: TGTGCCAGCAGCGTAGCCCCTAGCGGACAGGGGGGCGGGGAGCTGTTTTTT; CDR3 protein: CASSVAPSGQGGGELFF; D gene: TRBD1; clone size: NA; J gene: TRBJ2-2; V gene: TRBV9
CDR3 DNA: TGTGCCAGCAGTCCTCTAGCGGGAGTAACAGAGACCCAGTACTTC; CDR3 protein: CASSPLAGVTETQYF; D gene: TRBD2; clone size: NA; J gene: TRBJ2-5; V gene: TRBV2
CDR3 DNA: TGTGCCAGCAGCCCATATCCGGGGAACACTGAAGCTTTCTTT; CDR3 protein: CASSPYPGNTEAFF; D gene: NA; clone size: NA; J gene: TRBJ1-1; V gene: TRBV5-5
CDR3 DNA: TGTGCCAGCAGTTCCATAACCTGGGGAGTATCGAACTATGGCTACACCTTC; CDR3 protein: CASSSITWGVSNYGYTF; D gene: NA; clone size: NA; J gene: TRBJ1-2; V gene: TRBV28
CDR3 DNA: TGTGCCAGCAGCTTAAGGACAGGGACTAATGAAAAACTGTTTTTT; CDR3 protein: CASSLRTGTNEKLFF; D gene: TRBD1; clone size: NA; J gene: TRBJ1-4; V gene: TRBV7-9
CDR3 DNA: TGTGCCAGCAGCTCGATCGGGACAGGGGTAGCTTTCTTT; CDR3 protein: CASSSIGTGVAFF; D gene: TRBD1; clone size: NA; J gene: TRBJ1-1; V gene: TRBV14
CDR3 DNA: TGTGCCAGTAGTATAATCCCTCGACAGGGGGCCCTAACTGAAGCTTTCTTT; CDR3 protein: CASSIIPRQGALTEAFF; D gene: TRBD1; clone size: NA; J gene: TRBJ1-1; V gene: TRBV19
CDR3 DNA: TGTGCCAGCAGTGATGGACAGAGCTCTGGAAACACCATATATTTT; CDR3 protein: CASSDGQSSGNTIYF; D gene: NA; clone size: NA; J gene: TRBJ1-3; V gene: TRBV6-1
CDR3 DNA: TGTGCCAGCAGTTTCGGAGAGTCTAATGAAAAACTGTTTTTT; CDR3 protein: CASSFGESNEKLFF; D gene: NA; clone size: NA; J gene: TRBJ1-4; V gene: TRBV28
CDR3 DNA: TGTGCCACCAGCAGAGTAAGAGGACTAAACCACTTGGACTATGGCTACACCTTC; CDR3 protein: CATSRVRGLNHLDYGYTF; D gene: NA; clone size: NA; J gene: TRBJ1-2; V gene: TRBV15
CDR3 DNA: TGCGCCAGCAGTGAGCCCCTCCGGGGAGACTATGGCTACACCTTC; CDR3 protein: CASSEPLRGDYGYTF; D gene: NA; clone size: NA; J gene: TRBJ1-2; V gene: TRBV10-2
CDR3 DNA: TGTGCCAGCAGCTTGTCGGGGGGCGCCGACTATGGCTACACCTTC; CDR3 protein: CASSLSGGADYGYTF; D gene: NA; clone size: NA; J gene: TRBJ1-2; V gene: TRBV5-8
CDR3 DNA: TGTGCCAGCAGCTTAGCGCTGGGGGGGAAAGAGACCCAGTACTTC; CDR3 protein: CASSLALGGKETQYF; D gene: TRBD2; clone size: NA; J gene: TRBJ2-5; V gene: TRBV7-7